A single sample gave rise to the 5 T cell receptor beta chains below, sequenced in a study of graft-versus-host responses after intestinal transplantation. For these TCRs, the target antigens are not known. Clones were read by immunoSEQ multiplex PCR, and TCRdb kept only the in-frame ones, dropping some. The profile shows tens of thousands of clones, around four fifths of them singletons. Sequencing used unstimulated CD8+ T cells sorted from spleen or lymph node cells, obtained before intestinal transplant. The receptor set was obtained from a human donor who received an intestinal transplant.

The rearrangement uses TRBV25-1 and TRBJ2-7; TRBD2 matches at 7 bases. Germline-derived CDR1 and CDR2 are MGHDK and SYGVNS. The CDR3 is made up of 18 amino acids. V shed 0 bases, J shed 3 bases, and the junction held 14 bases outside the gene matches. CDR3 amino acids: CASSEYFSGRGGNYEQYF. In nucleotides, the CDR3 is TGTGCCAGCAGTGAATATTTTTCGGGGAGGGGCGGGAACTACGAGCAGTACTTC.

This clone is a singleton in its sample. The gene calls are TRBV19 and TRBJ1-1; no definite D call. The ends were cut back, 7 bases at V and 7 bases at J, with 7 bases in the middle. The CDR3 has 10 amino acids. The germline gives CDR1 LNHDA, CDR2 SQIVND (reference sequence). This CDR3 is CASMGLEAFF. DNA for the CDR3: TGTGCCAGTATGGGCCTTGAAGCTTTCTTT.

This clone was seen just once. This rearrangement joins TRBV2 to TRBJ1-6; D is possibly TRBD1 (6 bases). This CDR3 is 16 amino acids long. The germline V gene has CDR1 SNHLY and CDR2 FYNNEI. V dropped 5 bases and J dropped 7 bases, with 18 bases sitting between them. The CDR3 nucleotides read TGTGCCAGCAGTCGACGTCGGACAGCCAGGAATTCACCCCTCCACTTT. This gives the protein CASSRRRTARNSPLHF.

The rearrangement uses TRBV28 and TRBJ2-7; D not resolved. V lost 7 bases, J lost 3 bases, and 13 bases lay in between. The CDR3 has 13 amino acids. Germline V gene data show CDR1 as MDHEN and CDR2 as SYDVKM. CDR3 coding DNA: TGTGCCAGCACCCCCGGACCTTTCTACGAGCAGTACTTC. It encodes CASTPGPFYEQYF.

This chain joins TRBV6-5 and TRBJ2-7, with D perhaps matching TRBD1 or TRBD2 (5 bases each). There are 15 residues in the CDR3. With 2 bases removed from V and 3 bases from J, the gap between germline ends came to 14 bases. Germline CDR1 and CDR2: MNHEY and SVGAGI. The CDR3 loop reads CASSYAGTAHYEQYF. The CDR3 coding sequence is TGTGCCAGCAGTTACGCCGGGACGGCACACTACGAGCAGTACTTC.